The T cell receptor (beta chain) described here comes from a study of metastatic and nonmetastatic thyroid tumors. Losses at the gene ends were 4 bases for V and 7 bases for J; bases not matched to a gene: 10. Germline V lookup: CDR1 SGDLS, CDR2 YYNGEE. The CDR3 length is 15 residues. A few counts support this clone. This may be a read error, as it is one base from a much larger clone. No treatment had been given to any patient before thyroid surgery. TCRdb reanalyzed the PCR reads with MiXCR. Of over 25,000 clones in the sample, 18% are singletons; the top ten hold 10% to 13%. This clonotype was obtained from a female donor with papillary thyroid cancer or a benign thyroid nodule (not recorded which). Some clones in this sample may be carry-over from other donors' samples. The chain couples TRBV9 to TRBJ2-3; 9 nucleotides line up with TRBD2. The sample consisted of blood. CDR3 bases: TGTGCCAGCAGCCGGAATAGCGGGAGAGGGTATACGCAGTATTTT. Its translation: CASSRNSGRGYTQYF.